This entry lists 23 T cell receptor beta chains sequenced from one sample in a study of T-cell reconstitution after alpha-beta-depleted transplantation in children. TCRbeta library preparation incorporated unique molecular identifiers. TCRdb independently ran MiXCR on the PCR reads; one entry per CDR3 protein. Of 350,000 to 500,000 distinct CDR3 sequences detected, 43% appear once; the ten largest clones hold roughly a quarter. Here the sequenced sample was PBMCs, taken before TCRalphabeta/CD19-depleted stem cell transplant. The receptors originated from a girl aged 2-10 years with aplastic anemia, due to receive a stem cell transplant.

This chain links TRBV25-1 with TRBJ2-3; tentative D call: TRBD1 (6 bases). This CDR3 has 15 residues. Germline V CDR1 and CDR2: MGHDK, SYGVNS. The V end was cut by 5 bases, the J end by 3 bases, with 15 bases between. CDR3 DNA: TGTGCCAGCAGTTCACAGGGTAAGGGGACAGATACGCAGTATTTT. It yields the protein CASSSQGKGTDTQYF.

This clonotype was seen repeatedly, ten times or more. The CDR3 protein is CATSEAGNNEQFF. The CDR3 coding sequence is TGTGCCACCAGTGAAGCAGGGAACAATGAGCAGTTCTTC. The rearrangement joins TRBV24-1 to TRBJ2-1, with D possibly being TRBD1 (5 bases). The germline gives CDR1 KGHDR, CDR2 SFDVKD. The CDR3 extends over 13 amino acids. The V gene lost 4 bases and the J gene lost 5 bases, with 8 bases spanning the gap.

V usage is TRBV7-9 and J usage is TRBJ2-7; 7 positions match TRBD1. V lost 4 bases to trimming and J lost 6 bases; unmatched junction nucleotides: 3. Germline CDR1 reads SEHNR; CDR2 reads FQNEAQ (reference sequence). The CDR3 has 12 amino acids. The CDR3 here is CASSYTGAEQYF. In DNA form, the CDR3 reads TGTGCCAGCAGCTATACAGGGGCCGAGCAGTACTTC.

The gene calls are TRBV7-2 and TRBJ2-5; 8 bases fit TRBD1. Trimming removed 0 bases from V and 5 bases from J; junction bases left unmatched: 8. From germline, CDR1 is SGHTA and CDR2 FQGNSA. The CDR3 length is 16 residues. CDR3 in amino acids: CASSLARGRLEETQYF. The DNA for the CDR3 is TGTGCCAGCAGCTTAGCCAGGGGGCGTTTGGAGGAGACCCAGTACTTC.

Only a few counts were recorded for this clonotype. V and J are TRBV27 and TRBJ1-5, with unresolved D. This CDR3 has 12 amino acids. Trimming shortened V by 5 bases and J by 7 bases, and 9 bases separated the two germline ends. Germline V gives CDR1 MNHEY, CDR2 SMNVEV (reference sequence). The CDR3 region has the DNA TGTGCCAGCAGTCATCCGGGACAGCCCCAGCATTTT. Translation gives CASSHPGQPQHF.

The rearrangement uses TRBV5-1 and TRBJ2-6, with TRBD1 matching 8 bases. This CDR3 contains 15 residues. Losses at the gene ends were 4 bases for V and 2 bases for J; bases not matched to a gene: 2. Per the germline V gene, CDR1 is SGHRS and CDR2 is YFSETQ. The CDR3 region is CASSRDRPGANVLTF. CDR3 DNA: TGCGCCAGCAGCAGGGACAGGCCTGGGGCCAACGTCCTGACTTTC.

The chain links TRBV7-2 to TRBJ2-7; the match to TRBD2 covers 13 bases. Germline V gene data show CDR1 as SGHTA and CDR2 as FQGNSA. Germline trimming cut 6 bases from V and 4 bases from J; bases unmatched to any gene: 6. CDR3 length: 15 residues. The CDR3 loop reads CASRWTSGSGYEQYF. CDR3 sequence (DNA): TGTGCCAGCAGGTGGACTAGCGGGAGTGGGTACGAGCAGTACTTC.

Here the CDR3 reads CASSDGTGGSYEQYF. In DNA, the CDR3 is TGTGCCAGCAGTGACGGCACAGGGGGGTCCTACGAGCAGTACTTC. This sequence joins TRBV2 and TRBJ2-7; 8 positions agree with TRBD1. Germline CDR1 SNHLY, CDR2 FYNNEI. The V gene end was trimmed by 3 bases and the J gene end by 1 base; junction bases not matched to a gene: 5. This CDR3 contains 15 residues.

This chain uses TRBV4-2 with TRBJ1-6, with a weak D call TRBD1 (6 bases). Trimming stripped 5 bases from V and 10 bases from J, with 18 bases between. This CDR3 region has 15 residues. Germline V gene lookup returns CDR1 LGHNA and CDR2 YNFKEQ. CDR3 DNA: TGTGCCAGCAGCTCCATACGACAGGTCGGATCACCCCTCCACTTT. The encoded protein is CASSSIRQVGSPLHF.

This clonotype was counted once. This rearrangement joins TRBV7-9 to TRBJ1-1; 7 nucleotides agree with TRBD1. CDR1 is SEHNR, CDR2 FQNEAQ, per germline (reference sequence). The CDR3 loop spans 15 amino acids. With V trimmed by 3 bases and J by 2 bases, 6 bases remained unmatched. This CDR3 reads CASSFLGGSNTEAFF. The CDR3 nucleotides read TGTGCCAGCAGCTTTTTAGGGGGCTCTAACACTGAAGCTTTCTTT.

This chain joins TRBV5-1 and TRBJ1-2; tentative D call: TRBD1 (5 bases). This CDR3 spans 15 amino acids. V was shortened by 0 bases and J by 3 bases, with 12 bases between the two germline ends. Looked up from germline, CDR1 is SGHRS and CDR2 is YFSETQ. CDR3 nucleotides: TGCGCCAGCAGCTTGGGTGGGGGTCAGGACTATGGCTACACCTTC. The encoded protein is CASSLGGGQDYGYTF.

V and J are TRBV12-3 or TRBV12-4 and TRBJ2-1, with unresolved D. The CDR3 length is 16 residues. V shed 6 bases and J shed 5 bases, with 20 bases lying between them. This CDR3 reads CASSLFAALLDNEQFF. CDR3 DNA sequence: TGTGCCAGCAGCCTATTTGCGGCCCTTCTAGACAATGAGCAGTTCTTC.

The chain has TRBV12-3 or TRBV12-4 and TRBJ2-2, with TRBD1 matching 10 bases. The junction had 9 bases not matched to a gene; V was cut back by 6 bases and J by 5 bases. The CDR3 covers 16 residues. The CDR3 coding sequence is TGTGCCAGCAGGTCTCCGGGGACAGGGGAAACCGGGGAGCTGTTTTTT. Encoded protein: CASRSPGTGETGELFF.

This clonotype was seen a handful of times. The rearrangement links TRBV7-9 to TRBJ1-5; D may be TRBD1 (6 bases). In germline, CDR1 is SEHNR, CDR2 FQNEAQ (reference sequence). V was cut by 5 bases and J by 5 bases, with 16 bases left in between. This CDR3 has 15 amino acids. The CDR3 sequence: CASSPEGGGYQPQHF. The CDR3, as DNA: TGTGCCAGCAGCCCTGAAGGGGGGGGCTATCAGCCCCAGCATTTT.

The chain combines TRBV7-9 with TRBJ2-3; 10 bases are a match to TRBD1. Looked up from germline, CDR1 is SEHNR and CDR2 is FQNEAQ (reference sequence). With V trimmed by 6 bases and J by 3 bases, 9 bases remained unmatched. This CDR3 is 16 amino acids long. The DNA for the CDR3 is TGTGCCAGCAGGGGACAGGGGCCGCAAAATACAGATACGCAGTATTTT. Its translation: CASRGQGPQNTDTQYF.

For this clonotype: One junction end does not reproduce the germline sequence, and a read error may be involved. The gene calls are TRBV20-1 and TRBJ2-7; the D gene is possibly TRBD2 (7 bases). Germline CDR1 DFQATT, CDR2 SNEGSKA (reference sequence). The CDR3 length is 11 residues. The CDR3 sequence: CSARGGLAASF. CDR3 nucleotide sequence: TGCAGTGCTAGAGGGGGGCTAGCGGCGTCCTTC.

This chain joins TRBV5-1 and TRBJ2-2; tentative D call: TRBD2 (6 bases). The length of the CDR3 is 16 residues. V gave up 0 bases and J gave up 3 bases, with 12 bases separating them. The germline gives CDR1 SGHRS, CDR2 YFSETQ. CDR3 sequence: CASSLVGTGDTGELFF. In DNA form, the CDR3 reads TGCGCCAGCAGCTTGGTGGGGACTGGGGACACCGGGGAGCTGTTTTTT.

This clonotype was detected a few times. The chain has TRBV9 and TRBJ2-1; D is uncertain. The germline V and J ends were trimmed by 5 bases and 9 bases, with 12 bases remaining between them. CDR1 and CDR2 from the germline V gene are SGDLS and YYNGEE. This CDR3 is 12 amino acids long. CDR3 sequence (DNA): TGTGCCAGCAGTCCCCTTGGGTCTGAGCAGTTCTTC. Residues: CASSPLGSEQFF.

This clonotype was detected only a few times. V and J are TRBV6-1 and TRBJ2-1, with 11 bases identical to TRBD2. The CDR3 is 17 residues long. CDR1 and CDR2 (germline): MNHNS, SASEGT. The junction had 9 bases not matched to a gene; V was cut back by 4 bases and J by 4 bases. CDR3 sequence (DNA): TGTGCCAGCAGTGCCGGGACTAGCGGTCTACCATACAATGAGCAGTTCTTC. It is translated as CASSAGTSGLPYNEQFF.

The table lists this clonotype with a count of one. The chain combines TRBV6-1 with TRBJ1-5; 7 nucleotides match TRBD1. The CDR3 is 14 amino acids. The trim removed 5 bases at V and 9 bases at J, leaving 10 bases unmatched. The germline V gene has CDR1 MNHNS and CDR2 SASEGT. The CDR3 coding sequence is TGTGCCAGCAGTCCGACAGGGCAAGAGGGGCCCCAGCATTTT. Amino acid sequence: CASSPTGQEGPQHF.

The CDR3 coding sequence is TGCAGTGCAGGGACAGGGGCAGATACGCAGTATTTT. It specifies CSAGTGADTQYF. The chain couples TRBV20-1 to TRBJ2-3; the match to TRBD1 covers 10 bases. Germline V gene sequence: CDR1 DFQATT, CDR2 SNEGSKA (reference sequence). CDR3 length: 12 amino acids. After removal of 6 bases from V and 4 bases from J, the junction contained 1 base not matched to a gene.

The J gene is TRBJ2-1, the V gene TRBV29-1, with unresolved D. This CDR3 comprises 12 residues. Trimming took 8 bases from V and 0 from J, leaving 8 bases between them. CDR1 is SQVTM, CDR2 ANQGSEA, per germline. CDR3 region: CSSLSSYNEQFF. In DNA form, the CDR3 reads TGCAGCTCCCTGAGCTCCTACAATGAGCAGTTCTTC.

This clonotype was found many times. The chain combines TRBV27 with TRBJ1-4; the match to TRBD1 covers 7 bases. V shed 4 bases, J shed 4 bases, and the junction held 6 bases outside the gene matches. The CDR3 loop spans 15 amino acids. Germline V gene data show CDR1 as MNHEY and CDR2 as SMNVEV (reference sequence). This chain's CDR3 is CASSSNRGLNEKLFF. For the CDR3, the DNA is TGTGCCAGCAGTTCGAACAGGGGTCTTAATGAAAAACTGTTTTTT. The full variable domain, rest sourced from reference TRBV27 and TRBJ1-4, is EAQVTQNPRYLITVTGKKLTVTCSQNMNHEYMSWYRQDPGLGLRQIYYSMNVEVTDKGDVPEGYKVSRKEKRNFPLILESPSPNQTSLYFCASSSNRGLNEKLFFGSGTQLSVL.